Below are 16 T cell receptor beta chains sequenced from a single sample in a study of identical twins. In TCRdb, the 5' RACE reads were re-called with MiXCR into one record per CDR3 protein. The sample consists of about 190,000 distinct CDR3 sequences, approximately 15% of them appearing once. Another study also made use of these data, one on T cells expressing NK-cell markers.

Sequencing was performed on CD8+ T cells sorted from blood. These receptors all stem from a woman in her late teens or twenties in good health.

The chain is built from TRBV5-1 and TRBJ2-7, with 7 positions matching TRBD1. CDR1 SGHRS and CDR2 YFSETQ come from the germline V gene. V lost 2 bases and J lost 4; bases outside the gene matches: 3. The CDR3 consists of 13 residues. CDR3 DNA sequence: TGCGCCAGCAGCTTTACGACAGGGTACGAGCAGTACTTC. Its protein product is CASSFTTGYEQYF.

This clonotype turned up a few times. This rearrangement joins TRBV6-2 or TRBV6-3 to TRBJ2-1; D ambiguous. Trimming shortened V by 8 bases and J by 3 bases, and 5 bases separated the two germline ends. This CDR3 is 11 amino acids long. In germline, CDR1 is MNHEY, CDR2 SVGEGT. The CDR3 region has the DNA TGTGCCAGCGGGTACTACAATGAGCAGTTCTTC. Protein product: CASGYYNEQFF.

V is TRBV15 and J is TRBJ1-2; D uncertain. V shed 4 bases and J shed 6 bases, with 12 bases lying between them. There are 13 residues in the CDR3. CDR1 is LNHNV and CDR2 is YYDKDF in the germline V gene (reference sequence). CDR3 sequence: CATSTRAGNGYTF. DNA of the CDR3: TGTGCCACCAGCACCCGGGCTGGGAATGGCTACACCTTC.

This clonotype was counted at least ten times. The chain employs TRBV7-8 and TRBJ2-5, with 7 bases identical to TRBD1. Germline V gives CDR1 SGHVS, CDR2 FQNEAQ. The CDR3 sequence is 13 residues long. V lost 3 bases and J lost 3; bases outside the gene matches: 1. The CDR3 protein is CASSLGQKETQYF. In DNA form, the CDR3 reads TGTGCCAGCAGCTTGGGACAGAAAGAGACCCAGTACTTC.

A few counts support this clonotype. This rearrangement joins TRBV7-8 to TRBJ1-1; possibly TRBD1 for D (6 bases). Germline lookup yields CDR1 SGHVS and CDR2 FQNEAQ. V was clipped by 1 base and J by 1 base, with 13 bases between them. The CDR3 totals 16 residues. The CDR3 is CASSLEGGHKNTEAFF. CDR3 bases: TGTGCCAGCAGCTTAGAGGGGGGACACAAGAACACTGAAGCTTTCTTT.

This chain joins TRBV29-1 and TRBJ2-2, with D perhaps matching TRBD1 or TRBD2 (5 bases each). Per germline, CDR1 SQVTM and CDR2 ANQGSEA. V was trimmed by 0 bases and J by 6 bases, leaving 14 bases between them. This CDR3 spans 15 amino acids. The CDR3 reads CSVEDLGGVAGELFF. CDR3 bases: TGCAGCGTTGAAGATCTTGGGGGTGTCGCCGGGGAGCTGTTTTTT.

This clonotype has a handful of counts. This chain uses TRBV10-2 with TRBJ2-7, with 7 bases aligning to TRBD2. The length of the CDR3 is 12 residues. Germline CDR1 WSHSY, CDR2 SAAADI. J gave up 7 bases and V 6 bases, and 6 bases lay outside the gene matches. The CDR3 DNA is TGCGCCAGCAGGGGAGCGGGGTATGAGCAGTACTTC. Its translation is CASRGAGYEQYF.

The table lists this clonotype with a few counts. The chain links TRBV9 to TRBJ2-7; maybe TRBD2 (5 bases). The germline gives CDR1 SGDLS, CDR2 YYNGEE. The CDR3 totals 15 residues. The V and J ends lost 0 bases and 5 bases respectively, with 15 bases between them. The CDR3 is CASSVGGSASDEQYF. CDR3 DNA: TGTGCCAGCAGCGTAGGTGGTAGCGCGTCCGACGAGCAGTACTTC.

This clonotype was recorded a few times. This chain uses TRBV27 with TRBJ2-2; D is unresolved. V lost 5 bases and J 5 bases, leaving 9 bases between the germline ends. Germline assignment: CDR1 MNHEY and CDR2 SMNVEV (reference sequence). The CDR3 loop spans 13 amino acids. The CDR3 reads CASSRTKTGELFF. The DNA for the CDR3 is TGTGCCAGCAGTCGAACAAAGACCGGGGAGCTGTTTTTT.

The genes are TRBV25-1 and TRBJ2-3; D ambiguous. With 7 bases removed from V and 3 bases from J, the gap between germline ends came to 11 bases. This CDR3 is built from 13 residues. Germline CDR1 and CDR2: MGHDK and SYGVNS. CDR3 in amino acids: CASNRGSTDTQYF. CDR3 in DNA: TGTGCCAGCAATCGAGGATCGACAGATACGCAGTATTTT.

The chain carries TRBV15 and TRBJ2-2; D unclear. Germline V gives CDR1 LNHNV, CDR2 YYDKDF (reference sequence). Deletions cut 5 bases from V and 5 bases from J, with 15 bases between. The CDR3 length is 15 residues. DNA for the CDR3: TGTGCCACCAGCTCCCCGTCTAGTGGGACCGGGGAGCTGTTTTTT. Protein product: CATSSPSSGTGELFF.

The sample holds many counts of this clonotype. The V call is TRBV12-3 or TRBV12-4, the J call TRBJ2-7; no definite D call. The CDR3 length is 14 residues. With 0 bases removed from V and 6 bases from J, the gap between germline ends came to 12 bases. DNA for the CDR3: TGTGCCAGCAGTTTAGCCGGAGTAGCCGGCGAGCAGTACTTC. It yields the protein CASSLAGVAGEQYF.

The chain couples TRBV13 to TRBJ1-1; the D gene is possibly TRBD1 (5 bases). V was clipped by 3 bases and J by 0 bases, with 8 bases between them. Germline V gene sequence: CDR1 PRHDT, CDR2 FYEKMQ (reference sequence). The CDR3 is 14 residues long. CDR3 bases: TGTGCCAGCAGCTTTCGGGGACTGAACACTGAAGCTTTCTTT. The encoded protein is CASSFRGLNTEAFF. Looking up the rest from reference TRBV13 and TRBJ1-1 gives the full variable domain: AAGVIQSPRHLIKEKRETATLKCYPIPRHDTVYWYQQGPGQDPQFLISFYEKMQSDKGSIPDRFSAQQFSDYHSELNMSSLELGDSALYFCASSFRGLNTEAFFGQGTRLTVV.

The chain carries TRBV6-5 and TRBJ2-1, with 7 nucleotides matching TRBD2. The germline V gene has CDR1 MNHEY and CDR2 SVGAGI. CDR3 length: 16 residues. V lost 1 base to trimming and J lost 1 base; unmatched junction nucleotides: 4. The CDR3, as DNA: TGTGCCAGCAGTTACTGGGGGGGACTGTCCTACAATGAGCAGTTCTTC. The encoded protein is CASSYWGGLSYNEQFF.

This clonotype was detected only a few times. The chain carries TRBV9 and TRBJ2-7, with 9 bases that match TRBD2. The germline V gene encodes CDR1 SGDLS and CDR2 YYNGEE. J was trimmed by 10 bases and V by 3 bases; bases with no gene match: 14. This CDR3 is built from 15 residues. For the CDR3, the DNA is TGTGCCAGCAGCGCCTCCTCCGCGGGGGGGGAGGGTCAGTACTTC. This gives the protein CASSASSAGGEGQYF.

This clonotype was observed a few times. V and J are TRBV6-6 and TRBJ2-1, with D uncertain. CDR1 is MNHNY and CDR2 is SVGAGI in the germline V gene (reference sequence). The CDR3 is made up of 13 amino acids. Trimming left V 2 bases short and J 7 bases short, with 9 bases between. DNA for the CDR3: TGTGCCAGCAGTTACGCTAGAGCGAATGAGCAGTTCTTC. Protein product: CASSYARANEQFF.